This T cell receptor beta chain was captured in a study of cytomegalovirus exposure and HLA in healthy donors listed by TCRdb under 2017. With regard to the full study: According to an earlier analysis of several hundred of the donors, about 179 million T cells yielded some 120 million unique TCR beta sequences and about 280 Gb of sequence data. All discovery cohort repertoires had been generated on a single sequencing platform. The study was designed to test whether signatures of past pathogen exposure could be identified by cataloging public T cell receptors. High-throughput TCR immunosequencing, statistical association of individual TCRs with disease status, and machine learning were combined to predict cytomegalovirus infection status. Along with the roughly 670-subject first cohort, a separate validation cohort of over 90 different subjects was used. The number of typed donors differed by locus: about 620-640 for A, B, C, DRB1 and DQB1; roughly 510 for DQA1; 606 for DPA1; and about 470 for DPB1. HLA typing included class I and class II loci at four-digit resolution. Among about 400 genotyped donors of the cohort, an average of approximately 220,000 unique TCR beta nucleotide sequences was sequenced per donor, of which about 20% were non-productive. Donor age, sex, ethnicity and CMV serostatus were compiled together with the repertoire data. Rather than drawing on any new phenotypic data, the later analysis identified candidate immune exposures from TCR beta sequences and the way those sequences occurred across donors. To decide whether each TCR beta V gene segment behaved as functional or pseudogenic, an earlier analysis of fewer than 750 of the donors relied on high-throughput TCR beta sequencing. An early release covering approximately 600 HLA-typed donors comprised around 300 gigabases of sequencing data and roughly 86 million unique TCR sequences. The study profiled the T cell repertoires of approximately 700 subjects by immunosequencing and related them to cytomegalovirus serostatus. A later genetic analysis took genome-wide SNP genotypes for about three fifths of the 666 donors and used that subset as a discovery cohort. Roughly 5 DR-DQ haplotypes were treated as single units for association and clustering because of strong linkage in the cohort. Of the 300 to 500 genotyped donors, more than 75% were placed in the genetic ancestry cluster associated with self-reported Caucasian donors. To study patterns of TCR occurrence, a later analysis re-analyzed previously published TCR beta repertoires from several hundred donors and added high-resolution HLA genotyping.

Including the terminal cysteine and phenylalanine, the CDR3 comprises 16 residues. In regard to this clone: No cognate antigen has been identified for it. The limits of the CDR3 on the DNA are not certain, so only TCRdb's listed CDR3 is given.

Overall study outcomes, separate from this receptor: Linkage disequilibrium might explain the correlated functional status among segregating V segments, but an unknown experimental factor could not be excluded. Across donors, most TCR sequences were observed very rarely, whereas some public TCRs were present in many individuals. Because counts were too low, seventeen rarely observed V segments, including chromosome 9 orphons, were excluded from the earlier analysis of a few hundred of the donors. A cluster of highly shared sequence variants was judged likely to be a technical artifact of the sequencing pipeline. Because HLA typing was missing for some donors at each locus, association tests included only the typed subset. When HLA alleles, especially DR and DQ, strongly co-occurred, TCR associations were difficult to assign to individual alleles. In a later analysis, TCR association rates were found to vary across HLA loci, with the most associated TCRs seen for DRB1 alleles and the fewest for HLA-C alleles. In this cohort, only TCR beta chains were sequenced, and detectable features were limited by the absence of alpha or paired-chain data. In vitro tests confirmed that three of the cytomegalovirus-associated TCR beta chains recognize cytomegalovirus antigens. In an earlier analysis of about 550 of the donors, most TCR beta V segments were observed in productive rearrangements about 87% or about 30% of the time, broadly matching IMGT annotations. A further reported finding was that TCR beta sequences accurately predicted the HLA-A and HLA-B alleles for most subjects in the first cohort. Roughly uniform sequencing depth across donors was assumed in presence/absence analyses, although this assumption may not hold. V-gene and J-gene trimming of TCR beta chains was associated with a missense DCLRE1C variant in a later genetic analysis, and the association was replicated in an independent cohort. The study gave a list of 150 to 200 TCR beta chains associated with cytomegalovirus. Because the 87-base-pair reads could not distinguish some IMGT-functional V segments, including TRBV6-2 and TRBV6-3, those segments were excluded. Immune exposure information for the cohort was limited to CMV serostatus. In a later analysis, about 16,000 TCR beta sequences were associated with specific HLA alleles at a false discovery rate of 0.05. A later analysis reported that several top co-occurrence clusters appeared linked to parvovirus B19, influenza, CMV and Epstein-Barr virus. It was suggested by the authors that the approach could potentially be generalized to other disease states and immunological phenotypes. In a later analysis, HLA-associated TCR beta chains were found to be more clonally expanded and to have lower generation probabilities than equally common non-associated chains. In a later analysis, most CMV-associated TCR beta chains were found to appear HLA-restricted, with HLA associations seemingly driven largely by CMV exposure. Cytomegalovirus status was reported to be diagnosed by the classifier with high specificity and sensitivity in both the original and validation cohorts. In a later genetic analysis, fewer N-insertions in productive TCRs were reported among donors in an Asian-associated ancestry cluster than the roughly 710-donor mean.

Preparation of the library involved the immunoSEQ multiplex PCR assay. A mixture of 60 forward primers for TCR Vbeta segments and 13 reverse primers for TCR Jbeta segments was used in the multiplex PCR. The CDR3 region of rearranged TCR beta genes was amplified from genomic DNA by a multiplex PCR assay. The amplified TCR beta libraries were sequenced on the Illumina HiSeq System as 87-base-pair reads. The paper's data handling went like this. Across the 500 to 700 repertoires, a later analysis counted roughly 84 million unique TCR beta chains, 9 million to 14 million of which were shared by at least two donors. To remove PCR and sequencing errors, raw reads were error-corrected and collapsed into unique sequences using a nearest-neighbor algorithm that merged closely related sequences. V, D and J gene segments were assigned by aligning CDR3 sequences to IMGT reference sequences. Each retained sequence needed at least a six-nucleotide match to both a V gene segment and a J gene segment. A rearrangement was called productive if the CDR3 had no stop codons and remained in frame with V and J, and every other rearrangement was called non-productive. CDR3 was defined according to IMGT convention as the region running from the second conserved V-encoded cysteine to the conserved J-encoded phenylalanine. The earlier analysis of fewer than 750 of the donors excluded sequences that lacked an unambiguous match to a single V gene segment. In an earlier analysis of 587 of the donors, V segments were called functional above 56.7% productive rearrangements and were called segregating when the between-donor standard deviation exceeded 5%. A statistical classification framework was built to diagnose cytomegalovirus status from the catalog of TCR beta chain sequences. A later analysis assigned V and J genes by comparing TCR nucleotide sequences with IMGT/GENE-DB human TR gene sequences. A later analysis assigned CDR3 sequences and most-parsimonious VDJ recombination scenarios with the TCRdist pipeline. In a later analysis, each TCR beta chain was defined by its CDR3 amino acid sequence together with its V-gene family, and reads without a unique V-gene family were excluded. In a later analysis, approximately 640 highly shared, low-generation-probability nucleotide sequences were removed to address suspected cross-contamination and a sequencing artifact. A later analysis calculated a clonal expansion index for each public chain from normalized within-repertoire ranks of inferred template counts. In a later analysis, generation probabilities were computed with a VDJ recombination model fitted to out-of-frame rearrangements, and the resulting probabilities were checked against IGoR. Hypergeometric tests were used in a later analysis to score TCR-TCR, TCR-HLA and TCR-CMV co-occurrence, with a repertoire-size bias correction applied to the TCR pairs. To estimate false discovery rates, a later analysis permuted the HLA or CMV assignments 20 times. A later analysis grouped co-occurring TCRs with DBSCAN, adding TCRdist sequence similarity when clustering within HLA-allele-positive subsets. Repertoires with fewer than 30,000 or more than 120,000 public chains were left out of co-occurrence clustering, as were about 5 repertoires with anomalous nucleotide sharing. This immuneACCESS table, as held by TCRdb, lists in-frame sequences with V and J called but not all clones. Of the missing ones, under half trace to an unresolved V gene in checked studies; the others have no known cause. That table supplies the V and J calls and clone size; D and trimming were determined from the DNA. This sample comprises some 200,000 clones, 79% of them detected only once. The biggest ten clones account for 1.5% to 1.7% of the sample.

In total, about 650 healthy bone marrow donors made up the cohort. All cohort members were sampled while nominally healthy, although unrecorded immune exposures were likely present. The donor tested CMV seropositive and was one of the 289 seropositive cohort members. Every donor gave a peripheral blood sample, and the peripheral blood mononuclear cells from that sample were used for TCR beta sequencing. Genomic DNA extraction from the blood cell samples was performed with the Qiagen DNeasy Blood Extraction Kit. Rearrangement joined TRBV21-1 to TRBJ2-7; the table assigns TRBD1, which was not confirmed against the DNA. TRBV21-1 counts as a pseudogene. This clonotype originated in a girl between 5 and 17 years old in good health and CMV-seropositive. Sequencing was performed on PBMCs. The CDR3 region has the sequence CASSKVGQGAPYEQYF.